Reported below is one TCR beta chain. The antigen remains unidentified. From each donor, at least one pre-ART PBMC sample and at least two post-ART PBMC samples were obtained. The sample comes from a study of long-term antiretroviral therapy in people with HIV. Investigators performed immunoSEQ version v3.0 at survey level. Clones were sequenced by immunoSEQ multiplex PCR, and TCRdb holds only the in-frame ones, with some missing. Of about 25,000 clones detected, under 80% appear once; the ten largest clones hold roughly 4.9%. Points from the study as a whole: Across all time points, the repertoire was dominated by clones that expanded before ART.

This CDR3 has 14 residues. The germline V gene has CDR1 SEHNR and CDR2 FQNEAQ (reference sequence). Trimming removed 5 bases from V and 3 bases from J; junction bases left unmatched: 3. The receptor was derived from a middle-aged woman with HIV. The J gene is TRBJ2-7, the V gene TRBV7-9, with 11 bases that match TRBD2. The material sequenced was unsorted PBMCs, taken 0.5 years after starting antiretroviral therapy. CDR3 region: CASSLSGGGYEQYF. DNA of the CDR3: TGTGCCAGCAGCCTTAGCGGGGGGGGCTACGAGCAGTACTTC.